The TCR beta chain described here comes from a study of blood T cell repertoires in COVID-19. At the level of the study: The study drew acute and convalescent COVID-19 samples from the United States, Italy and Spain. Sample material is recorded as cDNA or gDNA derived from T cells, B-cell-depleted T cells, or PBMCs.

Authors' methods: Reference gene primers were amplified, and this amplification served to estimate nucleated cell counts. Method: immunoSEQ multiplex PCR; TCRdb's copy keeps in-frame clones and lacks some. That table supplies the V and J calls and clone size; D and trimming were determined from the DNA. The data show under 60,000 clones, roughly 77% seen once. V gave up 1 base and J gave up 2 bases, with 15 bases separating them. The length of the CDR3 is 15 residues. Germline V gene data show CDR1 as SQVTM and CDR2 as ANQGSEA. The material sequenced was peripheral blood. The genes are TRBV29-1 and TRBJ2-7; D not certain. This clonotype originated in a human donor with active or convalescent COVID-19. The donor label of this sample is uncertain. CDR3 bases: TGCAGCGTTGAAGTGGGCCACCCAACCCCCTACGAGCAGTACTTC. As protein: CSVEVGHPTPYEQYF.